This entry lists 15 T cell receptor beta chains sequenced from one sample in a study of molecular identifiers for immune sequencing clone quantification. Each CDR3 protein is one row after TCRdb ran MiXCR on the PCR reads. This table has over 85,000 distinct CDR3 sequences, about 35% appearing once. Material for sequencing was naive CD8+ T cells from blood, with Jurkat cell RNA spiked in. The subset was: FACS-sorted CD8+CD4-CCR7+CD45RA+ naive T cells. Receptors originate from a human donor in good health. Some libraries in this study had Jurkat cell RNA spiked in.

On this clonotype itself: A much more abundant neighbour one base away suggests this may be a read error. V usage is TRBV2 and J usage is TRBJ2-3, with unresolved D. The CDR3 sequence is 11 residues long. The V gene's germline CDR1 is SNHLY and CDR2 FYNNEI. V lost 11 bases and J lost 2, with 8 bases in between. In DNA form, the CDR3 reads TGTGCCCCCCTGGACACAGATACGCAGTATTTT. Translation gives CAPLDTDTQYF.

This clonotype has ten or more counts. The chain links TRBV9 to TRBJ2-1, with 7 positions matching TRBD2. From germline, CDR1 is SGDLS and CDR2 YYNGEE. The CDR3 length is 16 residues. After removal of 3 bases from V and 2 bases from J, the junction contained 8 bases not matched to a gene. As DNA, the CDR3 is TGTGCCAGCAGCGCTTCTAGCGGCACAACCTACAATGAGCAGTTCTTC. It is translated as CASSASSGTTYNEQFF.

The V gene is TRBV7-9, the J gene TRBJ2-7; either TRBD1 or TRBD2 may supply D (5 bases each). Germline values: CDR1 SEHNR, CDR2 FQNEAQ (reference sequence). The CDR3 spans 12 residues. V was cut by 2 bases and J by 9 bases, with 11 bases left in between. CDR3 amino acids: CASSLSGTGQYF. CDR3 in DNA: TGTGCCAGCAGCTTATCAGGGACCGGGCAGTACTTC.

The V and J genes are TRBV6-5 and TRBJ2-7; D unclear. The CDR3 extends over 12 amino acids. Germline assignment: CDR1 MNHEY and CDR2 SVGAGI. V gave up 6 bases and J gave up 7 bases, with 13 bases separating them. This CDR3 is CASSRHGAEQYF. The CDR3 coding sequence is TGTGCCAGCAGCCGACATGGAGCAGAGCAGTACTTC.

This rearrangement joins TRBV20-1 to TRBJ2-7, with 9 bases fitting TRBD2. CDR3 length: 15 residues. The germline V gene encodes CDR1 DFQATT and CDR2 SNEGSKA (reference sequence). V shed 0 bases and J 2 bases; nucleotides not matched to a gene: 5. The CDR3 DNA follows: TGCAGTGCTAGAGACGCTAGCGGGACACCCTACGAGCAGTACTTC. As protein: CSARDASGTPYEQYF.

A word on this clonotype: One junction end disagrees with the germline gene, perhaps due to a read error. V and J are TRBV20-1 and TRBJ2-7, with D perhaps matching TRBD2 (5 bases). The CDR3 runs to 16 residues. The germline CDR1 and CDR2 sequences are DFQATT and SNEGSKA (reference sequence). The CDR3 loop reads CSARDPRLLRAYKQYF. Here the CDR3 DNA reads TGCAGTGCTAGAGACCCCCGCCTTCTGAGGGCCTACAAGCAGTACTTC.

In the case of this clonotype: The junction and the germline gene differ at one end; a read error may be behind it. The chain carries TRBV6-5 and TRBJ2-3, with 14 nucleotides matching TRBD2. The CDR3 length is 16 residues. The germline gives CDR1 MNHEY, CDR2 SVGAGI. DNA of the CDR3: TGTGCCAGCAGTTCCGGACTAGCGGGAGGAGGGGGTACGCAGATTTTT. Residues: CASSSGLAGGGGTQIF.

The chain joins TRBV28 to TRBJ1-1; 8 bases fit TRBD1. This CDR3 spans 14 amino acids. V gave up 4 bases and J gave up 4 bases; unmatched junction bases: 5. Germline V CDR1 and CDR2: MDHEN, SYDVKM. The CDR3, as DNA: TGTGCCAGCAGTTCAATACAGGGGGGCACTGAAGCTTTCTTT. It is translated as CASSSIQGGTEAFF.

In this sample, this clonotype turned up a few times. J is TRBJ2-1 and V is TRBV24-1, with D hard to call. Germline assignment: CDR1 KGHDR and CDR2 SFDVKD. Deletions cut 0 bases from V and 7 bases from J, with 0 bases between. This CDR3 spans 11 amino acids. CDR3 in DNA: TGTGCCACCAGTGATTTGAATGAGCAGTTCTTC. It specifies CATSDLNEQFF.

This chain joins TRBV2 and TRBJ2-3, with D hard to call. The germline V and J ends were trimmed by 11 bases and 1 base, with 16 bases remaining between them. Germline values: CDR1 SNHLY, CDR2 FYNNEI. The CDR3 has 14 amino acids. In nucleotides, the CDR3 is TGTGCCCTAGGGCGAGCGCCCCGCACAGATACGCAGTATTTT. Its translation is CALGRAPRTDTQYF. The full variable domain, its missing parts supplied by reference TRBV2 and TRBJ2-3, is EPEVTQTPSHQVTQMGQEVILRCVPISNHLYFYWYRQILGQKVEFLVSFYNNEISEKSEIFDDQFSVERPDGSNFTLKIRSTKLEDSAMYFCALGRAPRTDTQYFGPGTRLTVL.

This rearrangement joins TRBV28 to TRBJ2-3; perhaps TRBD1 as D (8 bases). CDR1 and CDR2 from the germline V gene are MDHEN and SYDVKM. This CDR3 comprises 16 residues. Deletions cut 6 bases from V and 5 bases from J, with 21 bases between. This CDR3 reads CASSSMKQGGLDTQYF. For the CDR3, the DNA is TGTGCCAGCAGCTCCATGAAACAGGGGGGGTTAGATACGCAGTATTTT.

For this clonotype: This is likely a read error, given that the CDR3 carries no conserved phenylalanine or tryptophan at its end. This chain uses TRBV28 with TRBJ2-2; D not resolved. Germline CDR1 and CDR2: MDHEN and SYDVKM. CDR3 size: 20 residues. The V and J ends lost 1 base and 0 bases respectively, with 21 bases between them. The chain's CDR3 is CASSLSLVHLGKANTGELFL. In DNA, the CDR3 is TGTGCCAGCAGTTTATCCCTAGTCCACCTGGGAAAGGCGAACACCGGGGAGCTGTTTCTT.

This clonotype has only a few counts. The rearrangement links TRBV27 to TRBJ1-2; a weak D match, TRBD1 (5 bases). The CDR3 covers 15 residues. Trimming left V 3 bases short and J 0 bases short, with 11 bases between. The germline gives CDR1 MNHEY, CDR2 SMNVEV (reference sequence). The DNA of the CDR3 is TGTGCCAGCAGTTTCTGGGACGGGCCTAACTATGGCTACACCTTC. Encoded protein: CASSFWDGPNYGYTF.

This clonotype was found many times. V usage is TRBV28 and J usage is TRBJ2-7; D not certain. This CDR3 spans 12 amino acids. The ends were cut back, 3 bases at V and 5 bases at J, with 8 bases in the middle. Germline-derived CDR1 and CDR2 are MDHEN and SYDVKM. The CDR3 reads CASSFWGNEQYF. The CDR3 DNA follows: TGTGCCAGCAGTTTTTGGGGTAACGAGCAGTACTTC.

J is TRBJ2-2 and V is TRBV28; D call uncertain. Germline V gene lookup returns CDR1 MDHEN and CDR2 SYDVKM. Deletions cut 6 bases from V and 6 bases from J, with 14 bases between. There are 14 residues in the CDR3. The CDR3 is CASSPPVWAGELFF. The CDR3 nucleotides read TGTGCCAGCAGCCCTCCTGTTTGGGCCGGGGAGCTGTTTTTT.